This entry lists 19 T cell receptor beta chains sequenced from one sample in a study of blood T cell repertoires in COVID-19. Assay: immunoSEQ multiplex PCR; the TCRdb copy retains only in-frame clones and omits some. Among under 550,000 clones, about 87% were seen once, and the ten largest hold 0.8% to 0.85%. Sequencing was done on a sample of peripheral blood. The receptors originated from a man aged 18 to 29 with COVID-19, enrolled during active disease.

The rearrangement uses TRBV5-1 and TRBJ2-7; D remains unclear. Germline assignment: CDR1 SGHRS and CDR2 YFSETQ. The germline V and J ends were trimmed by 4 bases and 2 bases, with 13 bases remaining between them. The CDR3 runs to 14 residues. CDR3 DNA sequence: TGCGCCAGCAGCACCTCCGTGGTAGCCTACGAGCAGTACTTC. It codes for CASSTSVVAYEQYF.

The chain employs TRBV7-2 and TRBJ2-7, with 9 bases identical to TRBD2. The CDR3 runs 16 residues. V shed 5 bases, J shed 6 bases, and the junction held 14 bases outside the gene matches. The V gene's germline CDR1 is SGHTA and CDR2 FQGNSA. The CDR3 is CASSPQGLAGVPEQYF. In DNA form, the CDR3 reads TGTGCCAGCAGCCCCCAGGGATTAGCGGGGGTCCCCGAGCAGTACTTC.

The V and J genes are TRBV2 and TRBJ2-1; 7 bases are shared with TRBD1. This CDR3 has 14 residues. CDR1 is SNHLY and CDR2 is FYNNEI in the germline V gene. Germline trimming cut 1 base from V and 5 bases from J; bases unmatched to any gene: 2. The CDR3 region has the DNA TGTGCCAGCAGTGAAGGGACAGGAAACAATGAGCAGTTCTTC. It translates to CASSEGTGNNEQFF.

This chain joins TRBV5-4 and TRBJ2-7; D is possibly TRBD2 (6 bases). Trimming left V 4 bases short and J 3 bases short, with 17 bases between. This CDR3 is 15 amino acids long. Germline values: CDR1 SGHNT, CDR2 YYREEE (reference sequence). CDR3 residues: CASSPTGDLRYEQYF. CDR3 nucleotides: TGTGCCAGCAGCCCGACGGGGGACTTGCGCTACGAGCAGTACTTC.

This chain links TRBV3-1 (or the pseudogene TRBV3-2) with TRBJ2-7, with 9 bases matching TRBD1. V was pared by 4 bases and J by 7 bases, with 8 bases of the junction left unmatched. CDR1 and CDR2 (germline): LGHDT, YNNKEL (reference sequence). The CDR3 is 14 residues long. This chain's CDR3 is CASSLGQGIGEQYF. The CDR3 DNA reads TGTGCCAGCAGCCTCGGACAGGGGATAGGGGAGCAGTACTTC.

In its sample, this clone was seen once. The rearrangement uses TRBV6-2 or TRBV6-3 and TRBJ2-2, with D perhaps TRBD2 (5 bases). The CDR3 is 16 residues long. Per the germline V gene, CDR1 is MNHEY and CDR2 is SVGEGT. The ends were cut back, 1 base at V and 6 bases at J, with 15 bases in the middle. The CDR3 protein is CASSYFGVGVSGELFF. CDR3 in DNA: TGTGCCAGCAGTTACTTCGGGGTCGGCGTGTCCGGGGAGCTGTTTTTT.

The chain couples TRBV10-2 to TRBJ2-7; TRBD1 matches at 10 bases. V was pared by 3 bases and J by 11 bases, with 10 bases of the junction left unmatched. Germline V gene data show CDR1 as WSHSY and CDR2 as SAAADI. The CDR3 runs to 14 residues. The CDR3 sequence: CASSDRDRGAGEYF. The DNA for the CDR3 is TGCGCCAGCAGTGATAGGGACAGGGGTGCCGGAGAGTACTTC.

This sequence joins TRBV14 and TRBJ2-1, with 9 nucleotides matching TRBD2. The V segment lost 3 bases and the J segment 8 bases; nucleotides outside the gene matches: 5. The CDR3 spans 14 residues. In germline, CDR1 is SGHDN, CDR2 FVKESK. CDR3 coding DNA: TGTGCCAGCAGCCACAAAGCGGGAGGCCATGAGCAGTTCTTC. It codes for CASSHKAGGHEQFF.

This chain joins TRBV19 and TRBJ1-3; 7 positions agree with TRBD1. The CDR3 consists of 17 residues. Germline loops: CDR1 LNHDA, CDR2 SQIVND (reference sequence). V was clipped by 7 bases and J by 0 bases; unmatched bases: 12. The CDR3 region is CASISGGRRYSGNTIYF. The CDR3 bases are TGTGCCAGTATCTCAGGGGGACGCCGCTACTCTGGAAACACCATATATTTT.

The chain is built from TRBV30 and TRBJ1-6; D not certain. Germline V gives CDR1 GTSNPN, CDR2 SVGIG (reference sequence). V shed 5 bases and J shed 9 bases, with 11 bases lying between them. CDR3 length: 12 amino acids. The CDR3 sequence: CAWGARGSPLHF. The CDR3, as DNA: TGTGCCTGGGGTGCCCGGGGTTCACCCCTCCACTTT.

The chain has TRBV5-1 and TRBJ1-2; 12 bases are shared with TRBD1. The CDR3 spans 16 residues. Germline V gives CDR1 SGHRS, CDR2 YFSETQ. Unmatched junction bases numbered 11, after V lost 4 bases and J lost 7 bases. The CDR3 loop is CASSPTPGTGGSGYTF. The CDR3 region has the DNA TGCGCCAGCAGCCCGACCCCAGGGACAGGGGGCAGTGGCTACACCTTC. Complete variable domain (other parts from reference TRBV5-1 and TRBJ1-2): KAGVTQTPRYLIKTRGQQVTLSCSPISGHRSVSWYQQTPGQGLQFLFEYFSETQRNKGNFPGRFSGRQFSNSRSEMNVSTLELGDSALYLCASSPTPGTGGSGYTFGSGTRLTVV.

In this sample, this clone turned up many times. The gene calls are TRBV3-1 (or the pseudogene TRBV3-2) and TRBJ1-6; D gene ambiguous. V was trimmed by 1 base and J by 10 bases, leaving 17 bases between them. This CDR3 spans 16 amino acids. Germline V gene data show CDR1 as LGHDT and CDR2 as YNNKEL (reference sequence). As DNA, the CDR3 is TGTGCCAGCAGCCAAGGGCCCCCCGGGGTGGAGTCACCCCTCCACTTT. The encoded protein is CASSQGPPGVESPLHF.

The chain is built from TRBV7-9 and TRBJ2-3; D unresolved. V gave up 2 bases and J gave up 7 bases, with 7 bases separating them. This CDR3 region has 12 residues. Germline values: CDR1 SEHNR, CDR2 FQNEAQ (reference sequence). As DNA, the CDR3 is TGTGCCAGCAGCTTACAGAAGAATACGCAGTATTTT. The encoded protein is CASSLQKNTQYF.

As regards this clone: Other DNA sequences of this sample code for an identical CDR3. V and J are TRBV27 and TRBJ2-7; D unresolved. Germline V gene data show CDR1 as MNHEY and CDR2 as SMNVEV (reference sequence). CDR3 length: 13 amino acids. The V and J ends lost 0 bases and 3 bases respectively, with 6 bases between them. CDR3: CASSLSVSYEQYF. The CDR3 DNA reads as TGTGCCAGCAGTTTATCAGTGAGCTACGAGCAGTACTTC.

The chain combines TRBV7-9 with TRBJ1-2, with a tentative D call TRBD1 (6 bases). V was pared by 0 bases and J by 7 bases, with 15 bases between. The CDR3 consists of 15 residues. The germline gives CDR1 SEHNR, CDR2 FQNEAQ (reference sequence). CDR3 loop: CASSLASQGRLGYTF. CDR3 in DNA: TGTGCCAGCAGCTTAGCGTCACAGGGTCGGCTTGGCTACACCTTC.

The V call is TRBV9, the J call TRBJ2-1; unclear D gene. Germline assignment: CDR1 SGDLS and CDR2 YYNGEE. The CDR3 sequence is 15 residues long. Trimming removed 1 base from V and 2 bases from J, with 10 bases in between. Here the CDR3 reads CASSVLQAPYNEQFF. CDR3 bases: TGTGCCAGCAGCGTACTCCAGGCACCCTACAATGAGCAGTTCTTC.

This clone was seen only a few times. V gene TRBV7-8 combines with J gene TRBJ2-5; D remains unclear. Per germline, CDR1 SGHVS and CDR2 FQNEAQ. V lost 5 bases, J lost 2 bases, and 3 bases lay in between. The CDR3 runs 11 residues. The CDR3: CASSPQETQYF. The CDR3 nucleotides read TGTGCCAGCAGCCCTCAAGAGACCCAGTACTTC.

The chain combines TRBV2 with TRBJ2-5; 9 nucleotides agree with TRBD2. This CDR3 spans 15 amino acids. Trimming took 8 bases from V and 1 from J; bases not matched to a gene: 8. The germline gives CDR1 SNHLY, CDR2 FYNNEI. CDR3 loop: CASREGAGGQETQYF. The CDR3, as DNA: TGTGCCAGCCGGGAGGGAGCGGGGGGCCAAGAGACCCAGTACTTC.

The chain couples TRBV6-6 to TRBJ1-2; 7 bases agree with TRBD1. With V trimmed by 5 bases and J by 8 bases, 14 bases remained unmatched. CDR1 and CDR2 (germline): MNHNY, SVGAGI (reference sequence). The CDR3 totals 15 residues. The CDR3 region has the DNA TGTGCCAGCAGTGCACAGGGGAGGAAGGATCCGGGCTACACCTTC. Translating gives CASSAQGRKDPGYTF.